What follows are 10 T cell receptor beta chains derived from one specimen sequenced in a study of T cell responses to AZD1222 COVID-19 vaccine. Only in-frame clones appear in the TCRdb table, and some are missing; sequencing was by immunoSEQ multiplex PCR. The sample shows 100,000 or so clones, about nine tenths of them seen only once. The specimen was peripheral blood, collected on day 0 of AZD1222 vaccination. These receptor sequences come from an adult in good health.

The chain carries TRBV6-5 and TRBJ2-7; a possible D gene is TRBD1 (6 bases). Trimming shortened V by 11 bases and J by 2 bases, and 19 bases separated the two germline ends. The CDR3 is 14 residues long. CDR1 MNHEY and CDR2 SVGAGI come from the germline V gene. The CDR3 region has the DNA TGTGCCCTTACCAGGGGAGAGGGGACCTACGAGCAGTACTTC. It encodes CALTRGEGTYEQYF.

CDR3 DNA: TGCGCCAGCAGGGCAGAGAACACCGGGGAGCTGTTTTTT. Protein product: CASRAENTGELFF. The chain is built from TRBV10-1 and TRBJ2-2; D remains ambiguous. V lost 6 bases, J lost 1 base, and 6 bases lay in between. Germline V gives CDR1 WNHNN, CDR2 SYGVQD (reference sequence). This CDR3 is built from 13 residues.

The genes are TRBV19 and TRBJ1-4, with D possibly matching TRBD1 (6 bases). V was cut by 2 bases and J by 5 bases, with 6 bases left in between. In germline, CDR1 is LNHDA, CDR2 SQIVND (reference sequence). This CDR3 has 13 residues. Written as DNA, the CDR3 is TGTGCCAGTAGTATAAGGGGGAATGAAAAACTGTTTTTT. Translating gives CASSIRGNEKLFF.

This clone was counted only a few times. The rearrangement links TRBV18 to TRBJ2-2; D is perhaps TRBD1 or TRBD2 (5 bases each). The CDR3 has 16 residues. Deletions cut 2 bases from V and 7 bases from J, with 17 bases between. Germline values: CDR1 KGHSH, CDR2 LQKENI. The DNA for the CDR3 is TGTGCCAGCTCACCAGCCTCTCTAGGGGAGATCGGGGAGCTGTTTTTT. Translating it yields CASSPASLGEIGELFF.

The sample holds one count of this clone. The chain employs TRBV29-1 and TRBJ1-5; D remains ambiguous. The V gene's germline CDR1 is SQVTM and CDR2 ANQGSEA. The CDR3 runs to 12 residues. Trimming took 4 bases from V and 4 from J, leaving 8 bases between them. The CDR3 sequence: CSVGGRNQPQHF. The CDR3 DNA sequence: TGCAGCGTTGGAGGGAGGAATCAGCCCCAGCATTTT.

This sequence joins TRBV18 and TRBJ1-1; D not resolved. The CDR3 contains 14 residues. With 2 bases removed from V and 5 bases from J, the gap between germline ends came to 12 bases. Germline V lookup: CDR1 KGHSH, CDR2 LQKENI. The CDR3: CASSPSNGETEAFF. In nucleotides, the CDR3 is TGTGCCAGCTCACCAAGCAACGGCGAAACTGAAGCTTTCTTT.

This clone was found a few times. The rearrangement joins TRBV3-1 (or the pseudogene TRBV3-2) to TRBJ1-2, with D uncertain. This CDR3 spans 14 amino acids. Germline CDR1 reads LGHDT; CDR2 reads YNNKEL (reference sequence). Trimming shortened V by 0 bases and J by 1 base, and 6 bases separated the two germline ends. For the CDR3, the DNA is TGTGCCAGCAGCCAAGACGATATTAACTATGGCTACACCTTC. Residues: CASSQDDINYGYTF.

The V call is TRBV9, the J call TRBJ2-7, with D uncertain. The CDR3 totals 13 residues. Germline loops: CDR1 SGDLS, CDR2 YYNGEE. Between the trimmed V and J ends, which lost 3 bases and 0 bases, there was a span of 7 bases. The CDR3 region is CASSGPSSYEQYF. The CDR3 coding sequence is TGTGCCAGCAGCGGACCTAGCTCCTACGAGCAGTACTTC.

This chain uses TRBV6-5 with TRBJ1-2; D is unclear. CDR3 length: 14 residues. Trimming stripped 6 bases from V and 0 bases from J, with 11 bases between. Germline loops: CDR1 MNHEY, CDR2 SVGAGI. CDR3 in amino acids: CASSSLRTNYGYTF. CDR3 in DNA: TGTGCCAGCAGCTCCTTACGAACTAACTATGGCTACACCTTC.

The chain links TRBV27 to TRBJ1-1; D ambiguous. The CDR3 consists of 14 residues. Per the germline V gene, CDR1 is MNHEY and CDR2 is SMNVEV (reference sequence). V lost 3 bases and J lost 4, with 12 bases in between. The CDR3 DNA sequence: TGTGCCAGCAGTTTGCAAGGGAGGATCACTGAAGCTTTCTTT. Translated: CASSLQGRITEAFF.